This TCR beta chain derives from a study of blood T cell repertoires in COVID-19. Method: immunoSEQ multiplex PCR; TCRdb's copy keeps in-frame clones and lacks some. This table holds 300,000 to 350,000 clones, roughly 87% found once. Per the germline V gene, CDR1 is SQVTM and CDR2 is ANQGSEA. Trimming shortened V by 0 bases and J by 3 bases, and 27 bases separated the two germline ends. This CDR3 is 19 amino acids long. The sample consisted of PBMCs or T cells enriched from blood (not recorded which). The TCR sequence derives from a woman in her twenties or thirties who had recovered from COVID-19. V usage is TRBV29-1 and J usage is TRBJ2-7; D perhaps matches TRBD1 (6 bases). The DNA for the CDR3 is TGCAGCGTTGAAGATGCCTACCCTCAAAAACGTTCGGACAGCTACGAGCAGTACTTC. Encoded protein: CSVEDAYPQKRSDSYEQYF.